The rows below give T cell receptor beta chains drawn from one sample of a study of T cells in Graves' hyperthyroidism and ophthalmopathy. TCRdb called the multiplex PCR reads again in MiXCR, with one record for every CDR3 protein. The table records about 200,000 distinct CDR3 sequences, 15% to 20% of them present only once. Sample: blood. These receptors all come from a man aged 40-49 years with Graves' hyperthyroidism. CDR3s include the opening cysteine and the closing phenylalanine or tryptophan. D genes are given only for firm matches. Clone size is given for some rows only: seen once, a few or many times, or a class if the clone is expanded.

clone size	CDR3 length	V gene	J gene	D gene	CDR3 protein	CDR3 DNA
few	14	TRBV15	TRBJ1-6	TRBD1	CATSPGQGHSPLHF	TGTGCCACCAGCCCAGGACAGGGACACTCACCCCTCCACTTT
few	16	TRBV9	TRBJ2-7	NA	CASSANFGTSSYEQYF	TGTGCCAGCAGCGCCAACTTCGGGACCTCCTCCTACGAGCAGTACTTC
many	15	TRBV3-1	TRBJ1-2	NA	CASSQDLAFYYGYTF	TGTGCCAGCAGCCAAGATTTAGCATTTTATTATGGCTACACCTTC
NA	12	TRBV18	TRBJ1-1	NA	CASSPLSTEAFF	TGTGCCAGCTCACCGCTCAGCACTGAAGCTTTCTTT
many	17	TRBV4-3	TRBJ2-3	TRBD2	CASSHTDGRGGPDTQYF	TGCGCCAGCAGCCACACCGACGGGCGGGGGGGCCCCGATACGCAGTATTTT
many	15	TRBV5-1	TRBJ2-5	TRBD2	CASSPDDGGGETQYF	TGCGCCAGCAGCCCTGATGATGGGGGAGGGGAGACCCAGTACTTC
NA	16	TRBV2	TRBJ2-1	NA	CASSELRAEPWNEQFF	TGTGCCAGCAGTGAATTAAGGGCGGAACCTTGGAATGAGCAGTTCTTC
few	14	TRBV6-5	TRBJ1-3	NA	CASSYGAAGNTIYF	TGTGCCAGCAGTTACGGGGCAGCTGGAAACACCATATATTTT
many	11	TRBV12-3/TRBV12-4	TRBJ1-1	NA	CASTKNTEAFF	TGTGCCAGCACAAAGAACACTGAAGCTTTCTTT
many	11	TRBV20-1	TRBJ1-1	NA	CSAAPGYEAFF	TGCAGTGCGGCCCCGGGATATGAAGCTTTCTTT
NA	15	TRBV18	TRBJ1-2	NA	CASSPPVVSYYGYTF	TGTGCCAGCTCACCACCGGTGGTCAGCTATTATGGCTACACCTTC
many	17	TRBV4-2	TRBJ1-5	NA	CASSQEGGAAGYQPQHF	TGTGCCAGCAGCCAAGAAGGGGGGGCGGCTGGGTATCAGCCCCAGCATTTT
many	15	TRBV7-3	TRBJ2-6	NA	CASSLTSGGANVLTF	TGTGCCAGCAGCTTAACCTCAGGGGGGGCCAACGTCCTGACTTTC
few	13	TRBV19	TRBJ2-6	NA	CASSILPANVLTF	TGTGCCAGTAGTATACTGCCCGCCAACGTCCTGACTTTC
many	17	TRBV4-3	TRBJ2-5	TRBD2	CASSLGLAGPYQETQYF	TGCGCCAGCAGCCTGGGACTAGCGGGGCCGTACCAAGAGACCCAGTACTTC
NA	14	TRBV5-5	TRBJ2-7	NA	CASSLALPSYEQYF	TGTGCCAGCAGCTTGGCTCTCCCCTCCTACGAGCAGTACTTC
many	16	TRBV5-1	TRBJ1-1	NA	CASSLILGGVVTEAFF	TGCGCCAGCAGCTTGATCCTGGGGGGAGTAGTAACTGAAGCTTTCTTT
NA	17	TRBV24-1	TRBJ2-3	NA	CATSDPRTGRGTDTQYF	TGTGCCACCAGTGATCCTAGGACAGGGAGGGGCACAGATACGCAGTATTTT
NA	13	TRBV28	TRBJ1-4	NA	CASSKTTGEKLFF	TGTGCCAGCAGTAAAACGACGGGAGAAAAACTGTTTTTT
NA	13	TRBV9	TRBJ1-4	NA	CASSASTGMKLFF	TGTGCCAGCAGCGCGTCAACAGGGATGAAACTGTTTTTT
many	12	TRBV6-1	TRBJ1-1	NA	CASSHLNTEAFF	TGTGCCAGCAGCCACCTTAACACTGAAGCTTTCTTT
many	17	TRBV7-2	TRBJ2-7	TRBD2	CASSPYGTSGGLYAQYF	TGTGCCAGCAGCCCCTACGGGACTAGCGGGGGTCTTTACGCGCAGTACTTC
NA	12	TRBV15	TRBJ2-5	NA	CATSRGWETQYF	TGTGCCACCAGCAGAGGGTGGGAGACCCAGTACTTC